The present T cell receptor beta chain was sequenced within a study of blood T cells in healthy people across ages. At the level of the study: About one barcoded TCR beta cDNA was captured per two T cells.

Study conclusions and caveats: It was not known whether donors were CMV positive (a possible confounder of expanded clonotype changes).

A note on this clonotype: The antigen is undetermined. A read error may produce the germline difference seen at one junction end.

Combining a sample-barcoded 5' primer with a J-beta primer mix, a second PCR ran for about 6 to 12 cycles. TCRdb reanalysed the 5' RACE reads using MiXCR and keeps one entry per CDR3 protein. The data hold hundreds of thousands of distinct CDR3 sequences, with 40% to 50% observed a single time. The V gene's germline CDR1 is SGHNT and CDR2 YYREEE (reference sequence). CDR3 length equals 17 residues. The TCR sequence derives from a man aged 55 to 70 in good health. The source material was blood. The chain uses TRBV5-4 and TRBJ1-1; possible D gene TRBD1, 5 bases. As DNA, the CDR3 is TGTGCCAGCAGCCGGGACCCTGACCAGTTGGGGAACGCTGAAGCTTTCTTT. Translated: CASSRDPDQLGNAEAFF.